This TCR beta chain was sequenced for a study of blood T cell repertoires in COVID-19. Whole-study context: COVID-19 samples, acute and convalescent, were from the United States, Italy and Spain. T cells, B-cell-depleted T cells, or PBMCs supplied cDNA or gDNA.

This clone occurred once. Generated by immunoSEQ multiplex PCR, the TCRdb table keeps only in-frame clones and is missing some. Counted here are some 220,000 clones, 82% occurring once; the ten biggest clones make up 5.2%. The origin of this receptor is a woman in her seventies with COVID-19, enrolled during active disease. What was sequenced was peripheral blood.

The CDR3 spells CASSPDTPNTEAFF. The CDR3 DNA follows: TGTGCCAGCTCCCCGGACACACCGAACACTGAAGCTTTCTTT. The V and J genes are TRBV18 and TRBJ1-1, with D possibly being TRBD1 (5 bases). The V end was cut by 6 bases, the J end by 1 base, with 12 bases between. The germline CDR1 and CDR2 sequences are KGHSH and LQKENI. CDR3 length equals 14 residues.